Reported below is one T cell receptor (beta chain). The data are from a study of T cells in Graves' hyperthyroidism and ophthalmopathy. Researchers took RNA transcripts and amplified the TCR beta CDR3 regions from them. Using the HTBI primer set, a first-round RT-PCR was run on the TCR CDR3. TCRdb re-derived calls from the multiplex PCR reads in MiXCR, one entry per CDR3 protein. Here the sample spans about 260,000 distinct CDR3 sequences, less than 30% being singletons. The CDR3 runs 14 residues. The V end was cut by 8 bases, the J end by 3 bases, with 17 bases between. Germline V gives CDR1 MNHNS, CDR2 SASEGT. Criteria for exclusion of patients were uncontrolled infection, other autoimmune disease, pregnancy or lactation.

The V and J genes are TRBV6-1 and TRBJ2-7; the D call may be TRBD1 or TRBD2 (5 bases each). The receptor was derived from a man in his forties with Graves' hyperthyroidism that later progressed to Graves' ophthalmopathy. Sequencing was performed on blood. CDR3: CASSSGRAGYEQYF. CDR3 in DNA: TGTGCCAGCTCGTCGGGCAGGGCGGGCTACGAGCAGTACTTC.